These 30 T cell receptor beta chains came from one sample sequenced in a study of cytomegalovirus exposure and HLA in healthy donors. Clones were read by immunoSEQ multiplex PCR, and TCRdb kept only the in-frame ones, dropping some. The data contain almost 70,000 clones, nearly 96% of them singletons. The sequenced material came from PBMCs. These receptors all come from a woman between 18 and 30 years old in good health and CMV-seropositive.

The chain combines TRBV5-1 with TRBJ2-5; possible D gene TRBD1, 6 bases. V was clipped by 4 bases and J by 5 bases, with 18 bases between them. Germline CDR1 and CDR2: SGHRS and YFSETQ. This CDR3 region has 15 residues. CDR3 nucleotide sequence: TGCGCCAGCAGCGGGGGCCACGCAACCCCGGAGACCCAGTACTTC. Amino acids: CASSGGHATPETQYF.

The rearrangement links TRBV2 to TRBJ2-1; a weak D match, TRBD2 (5 bases). Deletions cut 5 bases from V and 2 bases from J, with 7 bases between. This CDR3 region has 13 residues. Germline V CDR1 and CDR2: SNHLY, FYNNEI. This CDR3 reads CASSTGTYNEQFF. In DNA, the CDR3 is TGTGCCAGCAGTACCGGGACCTACAATGAGCAGTTCTTC.

DNA of the CDR3: TGTGCCAGCAGCTTAACTCCGGGGAGGGCGGCTGGAAACACCATATATTTT. As protein: CASSLTPGRAAGNTIYF. The genes are TRBV5-6 and TRBJ1-3; D remains unclear. Trimming stripped 2 bases from V and 2 bases from J, with 17 bases between. Germline V CDR1 and CDR2: SGHDT, YYEEEE. CDR3 length: 17 amino acids. The full variable domain, in which reference TRBV5-6 and TRBJ1-3 provide the parts outside the CDR3, is DAGVTQSPTHLIKTRGQQVTLRCSPKSGHDTVSWYQQALGQGPQFIFQYYEEEERQRGNFPDRFSGHQFPNYSSELNVNALLLGDSALYLCASSLTPGRAAGNTIYFGEGSWLTVV.

The chain couples TRBV7-2 to TRBJ2-7, with D perhaps matching TRBD1 (6 bases). Germline CDR1 reads SGHTA; CDR2 reads FQGNSA. V was trimmed by 4 bases and J by 2 bases, leaving 15 bases between them. CDR3 size: 15 residues. CDR3 coding DNA: TGTGCCAGCAGCTCGACCGGGACACCACCCTACGAGCAGTACTTC. Amino acids: CASSSTGTPPYEQYF.

The chain recombines TRBV28 with TRBJ2-7, with D tentatively TRBD2 (6 bases). The CDR3 spans 14 residues. Deletions cut 8 bases from V and 9 bases from J, with 23 bases between. Germline V gives CDR1 MDHEN, CDR2 SYDVKM. This CDR3 is CASGPGASESVQYF. CDR3 nucleotide sequence: TGTGCCAGCGGACCCGGGGCTAGCGAGAGTGTGCAGTACTTC. Full variable domain (outside the CDR3, taken from reference TRBV28 and TRBJ2-7): DVKVTQSSRYLVKRTGEKVFLECVQDMDHENMFWYRQDPGLGLRLIYFSYDVKMKEKGDIPEGYSVSREKKERFSLILESASTNQTSMYLCASGPGASESVQYFGPGTRLTVT.

The gene calls are TRBV28 and TRBJ2-2, with TRBD1 identical over 8 bases. CDR1 is MDHEN, CDR2 SYDVKM, per germline. V gave up 8 bases and J gave up 6 bases; unmatched junction bases: 11. This CDR3 has 15 residues. CDR3 in amino acids: CASVLSGQGAGELFF. CDR3 DNA: TGTGCCAGCGTCCTTTCCGGACAGGGAGCCGGGGAGCTGTTTTTT.

The DNA for the CDR3 is TGTGCCAGCAGTTTGTGGGGGCAGAACACCGGGGAGCTGTTTTTT. The encoded protein is CASSLWGQNTGELFF. J is TRBJ2-2 and V is TRBV27, with D possibly matching TRBD1 (6 bases). The CDR3 contains 15 residues. CDR1 and CDR2 from the germline V gene are MNHEY and SMNVEV (reference sequence). V was cut by 3 bases and J by 1 base, with 9 bases left in between.

This chain joins TRBV7-2 and TRBJ1-2; 9 nucleotides align to TRBD1. V lost 1 base, J lost 7 bases, and 19 bases stayed unmatched. The CDR3 consists of 19 residues. CDR1 SGHTA and CDR2 FQGNSA come from the germline V gene. DNA for the CDR3: TGTGCCAGCAGCTTAGTGGGATCTACCGGGGACAGGGTGCTTCTTGGCTACACCTTC. Translating it yields CASSLVGSTGDRVLLGYTF.

The rearrangement joins TRBV4-3 to TRBJ1-4; D is possibly TRBD1 (5 bases). CDR3 length: 14 residues. CDR1 LGHNA and CDR2 YSLEER come from the germline V gene. V was cut by 1 base and J by 5 bases, with 8 bases left in between. DNA of the CDR3: TGCGCCAGCAGCCAAGTTACAGGAAATGAAAAACTGTTTTTT. Its translation is CASSQVTGNEKLFF.

The chain combines TRBV18 with TRBJ2-7; 12 bases map to TRBD2. CDR1 and CDR2 (germline): KGHSH, LQKENI. Unmatched junction bases numbered 5, after V lost 3 bases and J lost 5 bases. This CDR3 is 15 amino acids long. In DNA form, the CDR3 reads TGTGCCAGCTCACCGACTAGCGGGAGTGGGGACGAGCAGTACTTC. Encoded protein: CASSPTSGSGDEQYF.

The rearrangement links TRBV15 to TRBJ2-1, with a tentative D call TRBD2 (6 bases). V lost 0 bases to trimming and J lost 9 bases, with 9 bases between them. The CDR3 runs to 13 residues. CDR1 and CDR2 (germline): LNHNV, YYDKDF (reference sequence). In DNA form, the CDR3 reads TGTGCCACCAGCAGAGAATGGCGGGGTGAGCAGTTCTTC. Protein product: CATSREWRGEQFF.

This clone was seen only once. This chain joins TRBV4-1 and TRBJ2-7; 7 bases are shared with TRBD2. Germline V gene data show CDR1 as MGHRA and CDR2 as YSYEKL. This CDR3 spans 13 amino acids. With V trimmed by 1 base and J by 5 bases, 2 bases remained unmatched. The CDR3 region is CASSQVGGDEQYF. The DNA for the CDR3 is TGCGCCAGCAGCCAAGTGGGGGGGGACGAGCAGTACTTC.

V and J are TRBV27 and TRBJ1-2; D call uncertain. Germline loops: CDR1 MNHEY, CDR2 SMNVEV (reference sequence). Between the trimmed V and J ends, which lost 4 bases and 0 bases, there was a span of 9 bases. The CDR3 totals 14 residues. CDR3 loop: CASSSTNANYGYTF. As DNA, the CDR3 is TGTGCCAGCAGTTCAACAAACGCTAACTATGGCTACACCTTC.

CDR3: CASSFRGQREKLFF. DNA for the CDR3: TGTGCCAGCAGTTTCAGGGGACAAAGGGAAAAACTGTTTTTT. The chain uses TRBV27 and TRBJ1-4; perhaps TRBD1 as D (6 bases). The CDR3 spans 14 residues. V shed 3 bases and J shed 8 bases, with 13 bases lying between them. Germline CDR1 is MNHEY and CDR2 is SMNVEV (reference sequence).

This chain links TRBV2 with TRBJ2-3, with TRBD2 matching 12 bases. The CDR3 length is 19 residues. Losses at the gene ends were 6 bases for V and 5 bases for J; bases not matched to a gene: 18. The V gene's germline CDR1 is SNHLY and CDR2 FYNNEI. The CDR3 nucleotides are TGTGCCAGCAGCTACAAGCAAGGACTAGCGGGAATAGGGAAAGATACGCAGTATTTT. This sequence encodes CASSYKQGLAGIGKDTQYF.

This clone came up once. This chain links TRBV6-5 with TRBJ2-7; 9 positions match TRBD1. Germline V gives CDR1 MNHEY, CDR2 SVGAGI. This CDR3 has 14 residues. V was pared by 1 base and J by 4 bases, with 2 bases of the junction left unmatched. CDR3 amino acids: CASSYWDREYEQYF. Written as DNA, the CDR3 is TGTGCCAGCAGTTACTGGGACAGGGAGTACGAGCAGTACTTC.

V usage is TRBV4-2 and J usage is TRBJ2-7; possible D gene TRBD2, 6 bases. V shed 5 bases and J shed 0 bases, with 11 bases lying between them. Germline CDR1 and CDR2: LGHNA and YNFKEQ. The CDR3 runs to 14 residues. The CDR3 loop reads CASSSQLASYEQYF. CDR3 coding DNA: TGTGCCAGCAGCTCCCAACTAGCCTCCTACGAGCAGTACTTC.

The rearrangement links TRBV28 to TRBJ2-5; the match to TRBD2 covers 8 bases. Germline CDR1 reads MDHEN; CDR2 reads SYDVKM. V trimming: 1 base; J trimming: 5 bases; junction bases outside the gene matches: 6. This CDR3 spans 15 amino acids. CDR3 in amino acids: CASSLSGRGGETQYF. CDR3 sequence (DNA): TGTGCCAGCAGTTTATCCGGGAGGGGTGGGGAGACCCAGTACTTC.

Comments on this clone: Within the sample, other DNA sequences also encode this same CDR3. The chain couples TRBV5-1 to TRBJ2-7, with 8 bases identical to TRBD1. Germline V lookup: CDR1 SGHRS, CDR2 YFSETQ. The CDR3 consists of 15 residues. Trimming removed 3 bases from V and 0 bases from J; junction bases left unmatched: 5. This CDR3 reads CASSSPGTGSYEQYF. For the CDR3, the DNA is TGCGCCAGCAGCTCCCCCGGGACAGGCTCCTACGAGCAGTACTTC.

The rearrangement joins TRBV27 to TRBJ2-5, with TRBD2 matching over 11 bases. This CDR3 contains 14 residues. The junction had 6 bases not matched to a gene; V was cut back by 8 bases and J by 4 bases. The V gene's germline CDR1 is MNHEY and CDR2 SMNVEV (reference sequence). The CDR3 region is CASSTSGRGETQYF. The CDR3 region has the DNA TGTGCCAGCTCCACTAGCGGGAGAGGAGAGACCCAGTACTTC.

The V call is TRBV18, the J call TRBJ2-3, with 10 bases identical to TRBD1. The length of the CDR3 is 16 residues. The germline V gene encodes CDR1 KGHSH and CDR2 LQKENI. V was pared by 8 bases and J by 6 bases, with 14 bases of the junction left unmatched. The CDR3 DNA is TGTGCCAGCCGAAATTACGGGACAGGGGAGACGGATACGCAGTATTTT. Encoded protein: CASRNYGTGETDTQYF.

The chain uses TRBV19 and TRBJ2-1; D perhaps matches TRBD1 (5 bases). The germline V gene has CDR1 LNHDA and CDR2 SQIVND (reference sequence). This CDR3 region has 14 residues. Trimming took off 3 bases at V and 5 bases at J, with 11 bases between the two ends. The CDR3 bases are TGTGCCAGTAGTATCCGGCAGGGAAACAATGAGCAGTTCTTC. Its translation is CASSIRQGNNEQFF.

The V gene is TRBV5-1, the J gene TRBJ2-5, with TRBD2 matching over 9 bases. CDR3 length: 16 residues. In germline, CDR1 is SGHRS, CDR2 YFSETQ. The J segment lost 10 bases and the V segment lost 0 bases, leaving 13 bases of the junction unmatched. Here the CDR3 reads CASSLAFISGSKDQYF. DNA for the CDR3: TGCGCCAGCAGCTTGGCGTTTATTAGCGGGAGTAAGGACCAGTACTTC. The whole variable domain, filled in from reference TRBV5-1 and TRBJ2-5, reads KAGVTQTPRYLIKTRGQQVTLSCSPISGHRSVSWYQQTPGQGLQFLFEYFSETQRNKGNFPGRFSGRQFSNSRSEMNVSTLELGDSALYLCASSLAFISGSKDQYFGPGTRLLVL.

The chain recombines TRBV9 with TRBJ2-7; 11 nucleotides agree with TRBD2. Germline CDR1 SGDLS, CDR2 YYNGEE. Trimming cost V 0 bases and J 1 base; bases outside gene matches: 6. The CDR3 runs 17 residues. CDR3 nucleotides: TGTGCCAGCAGCGTAGGGCTAGCGGGAGGCATATCCTACGAGCAGTACTTC. Residues: CASSVGLAGGISYEQYF.

The genes are TRBV19 and TRBJ2-1; tentative D call: TRBD2 (6 bases). The CDR3 covers 15 residues. CDR1 and CDR2 from the germline V gene are LNHDA and SQIVND (reference sequence). Trimming removed 1 base at V and 0 bases at J, with 7 bases between. The CDR3 sequence is CASSIVAVSYNEQFF. In DNA, the CDR3 is TGTGCCAGTAGTATAGTAGCGGTCTCCTACAATGAGCAGTTCTTC.

The chain employs TRBV28 and TRBJ1-2; D ambiguous. The CDR3 loop spans 12 amino acids. V was clipped by 6 bases and J by 2 bases, with 7 bases between them. CDR1 and CDR2 from the germline V gene are MDHEN and SYDVKM. CDR3: CASSQVNYGYTF. The CDR3, as DNA: TGTGCCAGCAGCCAGGTAAACTATGGCTACACCTTC.

The chain uses TRBV7-6 and TRBJ1-5; D is perhaps TRBD1 (6 bases). The V end lost 3 bases, the J end lost 1 base, and 28 bases lay between the germline ends. The V gene's germline CDR1 is SGHVS and CDR2 FNYEAQ. This CDR3 comprises 21 residues. The CDR3, as DNA: TGTGCCAGCAGCTTTATCGACCCGGAGAGGGAGGGGGTCGACAGCAATCAGCCCCAGCATTTT. As protein: CASSFIDPEREGVDSNQPQHF.

The chain carries TRBV30 and TRBJ1-1, with unresolved D. The CDR3 is made up of 13 amino acids. Per germline, CDR1 GTSNPN and CDR2 SVGIG (reference sequence). V shed 3 bases and J shed 2 bases, with 10 bases lying between them. This CDR3 reads CAWRFDTNTEAFF. The CDR3 DNA reads as TGTGCCTGGAGGTTTGACACCAACACTGAAGCTTTCTTT.

V usage is TRBV7-2 and J usage is TRBJ2-4; 8 nucleotides agree with TRBD1. Per germline, CDR1 SGHTA and CDR2 FQGNSA. This CDR3 is 18 amino acids long. The V and J ends lost 1 base and 3 bases, in that order; junction bases with no gene match: 11. The CDR3 DNA is TGTGCCAGCAGCTTAGGCCCCGGGACAGGTGTAGACAAAAACATTCAGTACTTC. It is translated as CASSLGPGTGVDKNIQYF.

The CDR3 sequence: CASSRTGVIMEPQHF. DNA of the CDR3: TGTGCCAGCAGTAGAACAGGGGTCATAATGGAGCCCCAGCATTTT. This chain uses TRBV27 with TRBJ1-5; TRBD1 agrees at 7 bases. Per germline, CDR1 MNHEY and CDR2 SMNVEV (reference sequence). Germline trimming cut 5 bases from V and 8 bases from J; bases unmatched to any gene: 12. The CDR3 length is 15 residues.